This T cell receptor beta chain derives from a study of shared clonotypes between healthy human individuals. Study conclusions and caveats: Incomplete sequencing of sorted subsets was indicated by rarefaction despite large depth. The sharing of 4.5% to 6.5% of naive CD4 clonotypes was seen across several donors.

The input for sorted-subset replicate PCRs was approximately 190 ng DNA, 30,000 or so T cell genomes. Under the authors' procedure: ImmunoSEQ sequences covered only the junction and lacked quality scores; filtering therefore differed. Assay: immunoSEQ multiplex PCR; the TCRdb copy retains only in-frame clones and omits some. D and trimming were read from the DNA, whereas the V and J calls and clone size are those reported in that table. The sample consists of 2,500,000 or so clones, 93% of them appearing once. This clone came up once. Its cognate antigen is unknown. Germline loops: CDR1 SEHNR, CDR2 FQNEAQ (reference sequence). V gave up 5 bases and J gave up 5 bases; unmatched junction bases: 5. This CDR3 is built from 13 residues.

The sequence was collected from a man younger than 35 in good health. Some clones in this sample may be carry-over from other donors' samples. V usage is TRBV7-9 and J usage is TRBJ2-7, with TRBD1 identical over 8 bases. Sequenced: naive CD4+ T cells from PBMCs. Sample subset: CD45RA+ positively selected. The CDR3 bases are TGTGCCAGCAGCCCCAGGGGGCCCAACGAGCAGTACTTC. Translated: CASSPRGPNEQYF.